What follows describes a single TCR beta chain. The antigen is not known. The germline gives CDR1 SQVTM, CDR2 ANQGSEA. V lost 3 bases and J lost 4; bases outside the gene matches: 5. The length of the CDR3 is 14 residues. These data come from a study of shared clonotypes between healthy human individuals. The authors' processing: Owing to the provision of junction-only sequences devoid of quality scores by immunoSEQ, filtering differed. Data came from immunoSEQ multiplex PCR; TCRdb stores just in-frame clones and leaves some out. V and J calls and clone size are those listed in that table; D and trimming were worked out from the DNA. Of 100,000 or so clones listed, approximately 70% are singletons. Whole-study findings and limits: The study found about 5% of naive CD4 clonotypes shared across a handful of donors.

The authors combined CD45RO+ cells with CCR7-negative CD45RA+ TemRA cells as CD8 memory. The V and J genes are TRBV29-1 and TRBJ1-1; 10 nucleotides match TRBD1. Source material: memory CD8+ T cells sorted from blood. The subset was: CD45RO+ cells pooled with CCR7-negative TemRA cells. This TCR was recovered from a woman aged 30 to 39 in good health. The CDR3 reads CSVDRGQGGTEAFF. Written as DNA, the CDR3 is TGCAGCGTTGACCGCGGACAGGGGGGCACTGAAGCTTTCTTT.